These T cell receptor beta chains were read from a single sample in a study of CD8 T cells in Susac syndrome. TCRdb itself ran the immunoSEQ multiplex PCR reads through MiXCR, one entry per CDR3 protein. The table lists over 100,000 distinct CDR3 sequences, around 94% of them singletons. Input material: CD8+ T cells from PBMCs. Receptors were obtained from a human donor with Susac syndrome. Each CDR3 is given with its conserved first and last residue. Fields, in order: D gene, V gene, clone size, J gene, CDR3 DNA, CDR3 protein. D genes are given only for firm matches. Not every row has a clone size; where given, it reads once, few, many or a size class.

>NA|TRBV7-2|NA|TRBJ1-4
TGTGCCAGCAGCAACCCAACTAATGAAAAACTGTTTTTT
CASSNPTNEKLFF
>NA|TRBV25-1|NA|TRBJ1-2
TGTGCCAGCAGTGAATCAACAGGCAGCTATGGCTACACCTTC
CASSESTGSYGYTF
>NA|TRBV6-5|NA|TRBJ2-7
TGTGCCAGCAGTTACTGGGGGGACTCCTACGAGCAGTACTTC
CASSYWGDSYEQYF
>NA|TRBV5-4|NA|TRBJ2-3
TGTGCCAGCAGACTTAGCGGTAGCACAGATACGCAGTATTTT
CASRLSGSTDTQYF
>TRBD1|TRBV27|NA|TRBJ1-1
TGTGCCAGCAGTATATACGGACAGGGGGCTTTCTTT
CASSIYGQGAFF
>TRBD1|TRBV5-4|NA|TRBJ1-1
TGTGCCAGCAGCTGGGGACAGGTTACGAACACTGAAGCTTTCTTT
CASSWGQVTNTEAFF
>NA|TRBV15|NA|TRBJ2-7
TGTGCCACCAGCAGAGATGTCGGGCTTCCCAGGCCTGAGGAGCAGTACTTC
CATSRDVGLPRPEEQYF
>NA|TRBV19|once|TRBJ1-6
TGTGCCAGTAGTATGCGGGGGGCCCTCCACTTT
CASSMRGALHF
>TRBD1|TRBV12-3/TRBV12-4|once|TRBJ1-2
TGTGCCAGCAGTTCGGACAGGGGAAGTGGCTACACCTTC
CASSSDRGSGYTF
>TRBD2|TRBV13|NA|TRBJ2-5
TGTGCCAGCAGCTTTACAAGCGGGGGGGTCCAAGAGACCCAGTACTTC
CASSFTSGGVQETQYF
>NA|TRBV6-5|NA|TRBJ2-5
TGTGCCAGCAGCCTAAATGGGGCCCAAGAGACCCAGTACTTC
CASSLNGAQETQYF
>TRBD2|TRBV3-1|NA|TRBJ2-1
TGTGCCAGCAGCCACCCTGACCGGCGGGGGGCCTCATACAATGAGCAGTTCTTC
CASSHPDRRGASYNEQFF
>NA|TRBV7-9|once|TRBJ2-3
TGTGCCAGCAGCTTAGCACAGGGAGGCACAGATACGCAGTATTTT
CASSLAQGGTDTQYF
>NA|TRBV4-1|NA|TRBJ2-1
TGCGCCAGCAGCCTCGGACCTCACGATGAGCAGTTCTTC
CASSLGPHDEQFF
>NA|TRBV11-2|NA|TRBJ2-7
TGTGCCAGCAGCATAGGGCCGGGCTCCTACGAGCAGTACTTC
CASSIGPGSYEQYF
>NA|TRBV24-1|NA|TRBJ2-5
TGTGCCACCAGTGATGGGGTTAGTGACAGGAGGGAGACCCAGTACTTC
CATSDGVSDRRETQYF
>TRBD1|TRBV9|NA|TRBJ1-2
TGTGCCAGCAGCGTTACAGGGGATCAGTATTATGGCTACACCTTC
CASSVTGDQYYGYTF
>TRBD2|TRBV6-5|once|TRBJ2-3
TGTGCCAGCAGTTTGTTAGCGGGGGCTGGAGATACGCAGTATTTT
CASSLLAGAGDTQYF
>NA|TRBV20-1|once|TRBJ1-2
TGCAGTGCTAGAGACCCTGACAGGCACCACGACTATGGCTACACCTTC
CSARDPDRHHDYGYTF
>TRBD1|TRBV30|NA|TRBJ2-7
TGTGCCTGGAGTATCGGGACAGCCGACTCCTACGAGCAGTACTTC
CAWSIGTADSYEQYF
>TRBD1|TRBV20-1|NA|TRBJ2-2
TGCAGTGCCCGTAGAGACAGGGTCACCGGGGAGCTGTTTTTT
CSARRDRVTGELFF
>NA|TRBV6-5|NA|TRBJ2-3
TGTGCCAGCAGACTAAGTAGCACAGATACGCAGTATTTT
CASRLSSTDTQYF